These 16 T cell receptor beta chains originate from one sample sequenced in a study of blood T cell repertoires in COVID-19. Some clones are missing from TCRdb's copy, which holds only in-frame ones; the method was immunoSEQ multiplex PCR. The data contain about 140,000 clones, approximately 80% of them seen just once; the ten biggest clones take up approximately 6.6%. The source material was peripheral blood. The receptor set was obtained from a human donor in a cohort sampled during active COVID-19.

V gene TRBV21-1 combines with J gene TRBJ1-4; the table calls TRBD1, which could not be checked here. TRBV21-1 has pseudogene status. The CDR3 totals 17 residues. The CDR3 nucleotides read TGTGCCAGCATAGAGACAGGGTTTATCTTAAAGGGTGAAAAACTGTTTTTT. It translates to CASIETGFILKGEKLFF.

This rearrangement joins TRBV14 to TRBJ1-1; the match to TRBD1 covers 10 bases. From germline, CDR1 is SGHDN and CDR2 FVKESK. This CDR3 comprises 15 residues. V trimming: 3 bases; J trimming: 1 base; junction bases outside the gene matches: 2. CDR3 amino acids: CASSQTGGSNTEAFF. The CDR3 region has the DNA TGTGCCAGCAGCCAGACAGGGGGCTCGAACACTGAAGCTTTCTTT.

This chain joins TRBV19 and TRBJ2-5; a weak D match, TRBD1 (5 bases). With 7 bases removed from V and 2 bases from J, the gap between germline ends came to 11 bases. Germline loops: CDR1 LNHDA, CDR2 SQIVND (reference sequence). This CDR3 has 13 residues. The CDR3 loop is CASTTGAQETQYF. CDR3 DNA sequence: TGTGCCAGTACCACAGGTGCGCAAGAGACCCAGTACTTC.

The rearrangement uses TRBV4-1 and TRBJ2-3; D remains ambiguous. Germline V lookup: CDR1 MGHRA, CDR2 YSYEKL. Trimming stripped 2 bases from V and 6 bases from J, with 15 bases between. CDR3 length equals 15 residues. The CDR3 coding sequence is TGCGCCAGCAGCCAACTTATTGGGCGATCCGATACGCAGTATTTT. Its translation: CASSQLIGRSDTQYF.

The chain is built from TRBV5-1 and TRBJ1-4; 10 bases are a match to TRBD1. The CDR3 is 16 residues long. V was clipped by 2 bases and J by 6 bases; unmatched bases: 7. Per the germline V gene, CDR1 is SGHRS and CDR2 is YFSETQ. The CDR3 protein is CASSFGTGVLDEKLFF. The CDR3 nucleotides read TGCGCCAGCAGCTTCGGGACAGGGGTGTTGGATGAAAAACTGTTTTTT.

The chain uses TRBV3-1 (or the pseudogene TRBV3-2) and TRBJ2-5; 8 bases map to TRBD2. From germline, CDR1 is LGHDT and CDR2 YNNKEL (reference sequence). Trimming cost V 1 base and J 5 bases; bases outside gene matches: 3. There are 14 residues in the CDR3. The CDR3 loop is CASSQATSAETQYF. In DNA, the CDR3 is TGTGCCAGCAGCCAAGCGACTAGCGCGGAGACCCAGTACTTC.

The chain combines TRBV7-2 with TRBJ1-1; 8 bases fit TRBD1. The germline CDR1 and CDR2 sequences are SGHTA and FQGNSA. The ends lost 0 bases at V and 10 bases at J; junction bases unmatched: 1. The CDR3 contains 12 residues. CDR3 nucleotide sequence: TGTGCCAGCAGCTTAGCTCAGGGGGCAGCTTTCTTT. The encoded protein is CASSLAQGAAFF.

As for this clone: The identical CDR3 is also encoded by other nucleotide sequences in the sample. V usage is TRBV7-2 and J usage is TRBJ2-5; the match to TRBD2 covers 8 bases. The CDR3 is made up of 13 amino acids. Trimming removed 4 bases from V and 5 bases from J; junction bases left unmatched: 3. Germline loops: CDR1 SGHTA, CDR2 FQGNSA. The CDR3, as DNA: TGTGCCAGCAGCTGGACGGGGGGGGAGACCCAGTACTTC. Amino acids: CASSWTGGETQYF.

The chain links TRBV29-1 to TRBJ1-5; 9 nucleotides match TRBD1. Germline CDR1 and CDR2: SQVTM and ANQGSEA. This CDR3 region has 14 residues. J lost 5 bases, V lost 7 bases, and 9 bases had no gene match. This chain's CDR3 is CSAATGGRDQPQHF. DNA for the CDR3: TGCAGCGCCGCAACAGGGGGCCGCGATCAGCCCCAGCATTTT.

This clone appeared a single time. This chain connects TRBV30 to TRBJ2-3; 12 bases map to TRBD2. Germline V CDR1 and CDR2: GTSNPN, SVGIG (reference sequence). With V trimmed by 4 bases and J by 0 bases, 2 bases remained unmatched. The CDR3 consists of 15 residues. For the CDR3, the DNA is TGTGCCTGGACTAGCGGGGGGGGTAGCACAGATACGCAGTATTTT. Its protein is CAWTSGGGSTDTQYF.

The chain employs TRBV11-2 and TRBJ1-2, with TRBD1 identical over 7 bases. This CDR3 comprises 12 residues. The germline V gene has CDR1 SGHAT and CDR2 FQNNGV. Trimming at V came to 11 bases and at J to 12 bases, leaving 15 bases not matched to a gene. The CDR3 reads CALLRTGRQDTF. The CDR3 DNA follows: TGTGCCTTGCTCAGGACAGGCCGACAAGACACCTTC.

The chain combines TRBV7-6 with TRBJ1-4, with D possibly TRBD1 on 5 matching bases. This CDR3 spans 15 amino acids. V dropped 5 bases and J dropped 7 bases, with 17 bases sitting between them. CDR1 is SGHVS, CDR2 FNYEAQ, per germline. The CDR3 loop is CASSAFRMGGEKLFF. The CDR3 DNA reads as TGTGCCAGCAGCGCTTTCAGGATGGGGGGTGAAAAACTGTTTTTT.

This chain links TRBV7-3 with TRBJ2-7; 9 bases fit TRBD1. The CDR3 covers 14 residues. CDR1 is SGHTA, CDR2 FQGTGA, per germline. Germline trimming cut 6 bases from V and 3 bases from J; bases unmatched to any gene: 6. DNA for the CDR3: TGTGCCAGCAGGTTGGACAGGGGTGTCTACGAGCAGTACTTC. This encodes CASRLDRGVYEQYF.

The gene calls are TRBV9 and TRBJ1-3, with 7 bases matching TRBD1. Trimming removed 8 bases from V and 9 bases from J; junction bases left unmatched: 17. The CDR3 is 15 amino acids. CDR1 is SGDLS and CDR2 is YYNGEE in the germline V gene. CDR3 nucleotides: TGTGCCAGGGGGCCCTCGGCCAGGCCAGGGGGCACCATATATTTT. Amino acid sequence: CARGPSARPGGTIYF.

The chain combines TRBV19 with TRBJ2-3; TRBD1 is a possible D gene (6 bases). The germline V gene has CDR1 LNHDA and CDR2 SQIVND (reference sequence). CDR3 length: 14 residues. The V end was cut by 6 bases, the J end by 2 bases, with 12 bases between. The CDR3 sequence: CASRSGTTTDTQYF. CDR3 bases: TGTGCCAGTAGGTCCGGGACAACCACAGATACGCAGTATTTT.

The CDR3 nucleotides are TGTGCCAGTAGTATGGTCAGGGCCACCGGGGAGCTGTTTTTT. Protein product: CASSMVRATGELFF. The V call is TRBV19, the J call TRBJ2-2; a possible D gene is TRBD1 (5 bases). CDR1 LNHDA and CDR2 SQIVND come from the germline V gene (reference sequence). V lost 3 bases to trimming and J lost 4 bases, with 9 bases between them. The CDR3 totals 14 residues. The variable domain in full, completed from reference TRBV19 and TRBJ2-2, reads DGGITQSPKYLFRKEGQNVTLSCEQNLNHDAMYWYRQDPGQGLRLIYYSQIVNDFQKGDIAEGYSVSREKKESFPLTVTSAQKNPTAFYLCASSMVRATGELFFGEGSRLTVL.